This TCR beta chain was captured by sequencing in a study of blood T cell repertoires in COVID-19 (dated by TCRdb to 2020 to 2021). Describing the broader study: Samples from collaborators originated in the United States, Italy and Spain and spanned both the acute and convalescent phases of COVID-19. Where available, HLA class I and class II types were taken from metadata supplied by the sample provider and were not determined by assay-based typing. The repertoires were made available in a free public database intended to serve as a resource for research on the immune response to SARS-CoV-2. Subjects who had been exposed to COVID-19, were actively infected with it, or had recovered from it provided the deeply sampled blood TCRbeta repertoires that made up the dataset. The prospective study material was composed of cDNA or gDNA derived from T cells, B-cell-depleted T cells, or PBMCs. The samples were drawn from the first 160 participants of the ongoing ImmuneRACE study and from some 1,300 subjects provided by 6 global collaborators. A de-identified subject ID, COVID-19 status, age in years and sex were almost always included in the sample metadata. What the authors observed across the whole study: The amount of clinical and demographic metadata varied by source and participant and was provided uncurated.

The immunoSEQ Assay, a bias-controlled multiplex PCR, was used to amplify TCRbeta CDR3 regions from genomic DNA. In the paper's pipeline: Within the assay, amplification of reference gene primers was used to estimate how many nucleated cells each sample contained. To quantify the absolute abundance of each unique TCRbeta CDR3 rearrangement, sequence reads were collapsed and filtered. For each sample, productive Simpson clonality was calculated as the square root of Simpson's diversity index across productive rearrangements. As stored in TCRdb, this immuneACCESS dataset retains in-frame rearrangements with V and J assigned. A fraction of the clones does not appear; measured against another copy, unresolved V genes explain less than half of the discrepancy, and the remainder lacks a known reason. From that table come the V and J calls and clone size; the DNA was used to work out D and trimming. In all, the sample holds about 210,000 clones, and approximately 88% of those were seen once. The ten largest account for 2% to 3% of the sample.

Looking up the germline V gene yields CDR1 SGDLS and CDR2 YYNGEE. For this chain, trimming is 4 bases at the V end and 5 bases at the J end, and the number of junction bases without a gene match is 8. The CDR3 runs 15 residues from the cysteine to the phenylalanine. The only DNA kept is the CDR3, 45 bases in frame from the first base. In the prospective study, participants were about 18 to 95 years old, resided in about two dozen geographic areas of the United States, and were enrolled through a virtual design. Cohort assignment in the prospective study relied on participant-reported clinical history from a screening survey and a study questionnaire. In the prospective study, mobile phlebotomists collected whole blood, serum and a nasopharyngeal or oropharyngeal swab from each participant. Participants in the prospective study had the option to provide additional blood draws and questionnaires over a roughly 2-month period. Blood samples from the prospective study were shipped frozen or at room temperature prior to DNA extraction.

Remarks on this clone: Its antigen is unknown. No base quality values were provided; no much bigger clone lies one nucleotide off.

The receptor was isolated from a woman between 40 and 55 years old with acute COVID-19. The sequencing sample was made of PBMCs or T cells enriched from blood (not recorded which). This sequence uses TRBV9 and TRBJ1-1; 10 bases in the junction line up with TRBD1. The CDR3 protein is CASSPRQGADTEAFF. The bases are TGTGCCAGCAGCCCAAGACAGGGGGCGGATACTGAAGCTTTCTTT.